These 8 T cell receptor delta chains originate from one sample sequenced in a study of gamma-delta T cells after stem cell transplantation. TCRdb re-called the RT-PCR reads using CATT. The sample includes around 16,000 delta-chain clones, approximately 8.8% of them seen just once. The specimen sequenced was gamma-delta T cells. These receptors came from a human donor. It is not recorded whose cells these are; they may come from a transplant donor.

Points on this clone: With a far larger clone one base away, a read error is the likely cause. The same CDR3 is also encoded by other DNA sequences in this sample. The chain recombines TRDV2 with TRDJ1, with TRDD3 identical over 7 bases. In germline, CDR1 is GEAIGNYY, CDR2 EKD. The V gene end was trimmed by 1 base and the J gene end by 0 bases; junction bases not matched to a gene: 19. This CDR3 is 20 amino acids long. CDR3 loop: CACDTLPSRAGGSYTDKLIF. The DNA for the CDR3 is TGTGCCTGTGACACTCTGCCTTCTAGGGCTGGGGGCTCGTACACCGATAAACTCATCTTT.

Comment on this clone: A much larger clone lies one base from this, so it may be a read error. The genes are TRDV2 and TRDJ1; D not certain. The CDR3 sequence is 17 residues long. Trimming stripped 2 bases from V and 0 bases from J, with 18 bases between. Germline V gene lookup returns CDR1 GEAIGNYY and CDR2 EKD. The CDR3 nucleotides are TGTGCCTGTGACAGACGGTGGGAGGCGCTGTACACCGATAAACTCATCTTT. This gives the protein CACDRRWEALYTDKLIF.

This clone was recorded at least ten times. A much larger clone sits a single nucleotide away, making a read error possible. V is TRDV1 and J is TRDJ1, with 11 bases that match TRDD3. The CDR3 runs 19 residues. The germline gives CDR1 TSWWSYY, CDR2 QGS. CDR3 sequence: CAIGEIEPPDWGIKDKLIF. The CDR3 nucleotides read TGTGCTATTGGGGAAATAGAGCCCCCCGACTGGGGGATAAAGGATAAACTCATCTTT.

This clone was counted only a few times. At residue 7, the DNA translation does not agree with TCRdb's protein; the protein displayed here is the one encoded by the DNA. The CDR3 region has the DNA TGTGCCTGTGACACCGTTGTGGGCTATTACACCTATAAACTCATCTTT. Amino acid sequence: CACDTVVGYYTYKLIF. V is TRDV2 and J is TRDJ1; no reliable D call. This CDR3 contains 16 residues. The germline V gene encodes CDR1 GEAIGNYY and CDR2 EKD.

This clone was detected a few times. TCRdb shows a much larger clone's protein in place of this DNA's translation, and the two differ at residue 13, likely through a read error; the protein shown is translated from the DNA. The rearrangement links TRDV2 to TRDJ1; D remains ambiguous. This CDR3 is built from 16 residues. The V gene's germline CDR1 is GEAIGNYY and CDR2 EKD. CDR3 DNA: TGTGCCTGTGACACGGTGGACACCCCCGGCACCGATAGACTCATCTTT. It codes for CACDTVDTPGTDRLIF.

For this clone: For this DNA, TCRdb reports the protein of a much larger clone, which diverges at residue 9, most likely from a read error; the protein presented here is translated directly from the DNA. The chain has TRDV1 and TRDJ1, with TRDD3 matching over 8 bases. Germline assignment: CDR1 TSWWSYY and CDR2 QGS. V lost 9 bases, J lost 2 bases, and 35 bases stayed unmatched. CDR3 length: 23 amino acids. In DNA form, the CDR3 reads TGTGCTCTGACAGGGGACGGCCCCCGGACGACCATGGGGGATCCCATCGAGACCGATAAACTCATCTTT. Translation: CALTGDGPRTTMGDPIETDKLIF.

This clone is deemed medium-sized. Additional DNA sequences in this sample encode the identical CDR3. The chain employs TRDV2 and TRDJ1; 10 nucleotides align to TRDD3. Germline-derived CDR1 and CDR2 are GEAIGNYY and EKD. The CDR3 is 17 amino acids. Trimming at V came to 1 base and at J to 2 bases, leaving 9 bases not matched to a gene. This CDR3 is CACDTKLGDPITDKLIF. CDR3 nucleotides: TGTGCCTGTGACACGAAACTGGGGGATCCCATTACCGATAAACTCATCTTT.

About this clone: The protein given by TCRdb reflects a much larger clone and differs at residue 10 from this DNA's translation, likely from a read error; the protein shown is the DNA's translation. This chain connects TRDV2 to TRDJ1, with unresolved D. The CDR3 consists of 13 residues. Germline V gene data show CDR1 as GEAIGNYY and CDR2 as EKD. CDR3 residues: CACDSIGFDNLIF. The CDR3 region has the DNA TGTGCCTGTGACTCTATCGGGTTCGATAACCTCATCTTT.